This T cell receptor beta chain was found in a study of T cell responses to AZD1222 COVID-19 vaccine. As regards this clone: Its specificity is unknown.

Method: immunoSEQ multiplex PCR; TCRdb's copy keeps in-frame clones and lacks some. The repertoire holds 150,000 to 200,000 clones, 94% seen once, with roughly 9.2% in the top ten. Study results and limitations: Vaccine-associated CD4 TCRs ranged over spike, dominating at 160-218 and 743-854.

The germline V and J ends were trimmed by 1 base and 4 bases, with 16 bases remaining between them. The CDR3 is 16 amino acids. The germline gives CDR1 MGHRA, CDR2 YSYEKL. This sequence originates from an adult in good health. This chain links TRBV4-1 with TRBJ1-1; no reliable D call. The specimen comprised peripheral blood, sampled on day 0 of AZD1222 vaccination. The CDR3 sequence: CASSQAVPPGSTEAFF. The CDR3 DNA follows: TGCGCCAGCAGCCAAGCCGTACCGCCCGGGAGCACTGAAGCTTTCTTT.